This TCR beta chain emerged from a study of T cell repertoires in cytomegalovirus infection. Background on the study: Researchers turned to recently identified HLA-C-restricted CMV epitopes as well as well-studied HLA-B-restricted ones. Carrying CMV and the relevant HLA type showed in public TCR beta signatures. Regarding the study as a whole: What dominated the ex vivo response were HLA-C-restricted CMV-specific TCR beta clonotypes.

A remark on this clonotype: Its target is not known.

Each CDR3 protein is one row after TCRdb ran MiXCR on the reads. The sample lists hundreds of thousands of distinct CDR3 sequences, roughly 33% occurring once. Germline CDR1 reads SGHTA; CDR2 reads FQGNSA. The CDR3 has 19 amino acids. The ends lost 1 base at V and 4 bases at J; junction bases unmatched: 8. This clonotype originated in a human donor in good health (CMV status not recorded). Some clones in this sample may be carry-over from other donors' samples. The rearrangement links TRBV7-2 to TRBJ2-1; TRBD2 aligns across 15 bases. The input for sequencing was cultured PBMCs, taken from culture after CMV antigen stimulation. The CDR3 region has the DNA TGTGCCAGCAGCTTAGTAGGACTAGCGGGGGGGCCCACTTACAATGAGCAGTTCTTC. Its translation is CASSLVGLAGGPTYNEQFF.